This T cell receptor (beta chain) was recorded in a study of blood T cell repertoires in COVID-19. Study-level information: The study drew acute and convalescent COVID-19 samples from the United States, Italy and Spain. PBMCs, B-cell-depleted T cells, or T cells were the source of the cDNA or gDNA that made up the material.

This CDR3 has 16 amino acids. Trimming at V came to 3 bases and at J to 11 bases, leaving 13 bases not matched to a gene. CDR1 KGHSH and CDR2 LQKENI come from the germline V gene. In the source study's methods: The authors estimated nucleated cell counts from reference gene primer amplification. The assay was immunoSEQ multiplex PCR, and TCRdb's table has in-frame clones only and misses some. V, J and clone size are taken as reported in that table, and D and trimming were inferred from the DNA itself. Here the sample spans about 41,000 clones, around 83% being singletons. The chain carries TRBV18 and TRBJ1-6; TRBD1 matches 7 bases. The specimen was peripheral blood. This sequence was found in a woman of 80 years or more with acute or convalescent COVID-19. CDR3 sequence: CASSPLNAMQGAPLHF. The CDR3 DNA is TGTGCCAGCTCACCTTTAAATGCCATGCAGGGGGCACCCCTCCACTTT.